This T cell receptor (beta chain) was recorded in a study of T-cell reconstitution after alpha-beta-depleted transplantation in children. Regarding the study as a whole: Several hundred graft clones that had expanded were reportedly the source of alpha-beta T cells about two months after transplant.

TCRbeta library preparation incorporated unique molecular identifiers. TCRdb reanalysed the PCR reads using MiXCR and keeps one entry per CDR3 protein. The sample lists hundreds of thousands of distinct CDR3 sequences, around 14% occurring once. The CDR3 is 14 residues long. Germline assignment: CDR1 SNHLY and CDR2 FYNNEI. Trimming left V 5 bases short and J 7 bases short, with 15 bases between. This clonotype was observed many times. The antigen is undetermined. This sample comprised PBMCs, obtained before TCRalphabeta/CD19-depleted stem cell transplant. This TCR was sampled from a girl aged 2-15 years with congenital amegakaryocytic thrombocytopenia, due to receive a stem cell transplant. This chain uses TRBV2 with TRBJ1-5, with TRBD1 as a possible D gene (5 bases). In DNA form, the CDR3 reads TGTGCCAGCAGTTCTCAGGGTGGTACCCAGCCCCAGCATTTT. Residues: CASSSQGGTQPQHF.